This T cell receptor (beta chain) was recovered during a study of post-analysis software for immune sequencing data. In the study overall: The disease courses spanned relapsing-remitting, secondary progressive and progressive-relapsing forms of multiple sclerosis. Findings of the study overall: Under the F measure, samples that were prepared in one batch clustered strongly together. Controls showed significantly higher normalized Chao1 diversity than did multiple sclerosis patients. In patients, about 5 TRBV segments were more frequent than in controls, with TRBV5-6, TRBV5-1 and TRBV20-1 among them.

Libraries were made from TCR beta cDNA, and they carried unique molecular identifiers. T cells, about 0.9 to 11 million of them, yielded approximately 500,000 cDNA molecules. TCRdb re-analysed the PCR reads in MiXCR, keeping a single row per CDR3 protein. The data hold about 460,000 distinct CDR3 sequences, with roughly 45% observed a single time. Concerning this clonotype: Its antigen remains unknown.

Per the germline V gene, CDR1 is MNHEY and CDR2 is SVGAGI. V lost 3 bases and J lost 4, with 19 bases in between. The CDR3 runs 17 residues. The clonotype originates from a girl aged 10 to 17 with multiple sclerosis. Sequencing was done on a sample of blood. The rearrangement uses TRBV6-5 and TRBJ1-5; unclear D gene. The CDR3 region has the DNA TGTGCCAGCAGTTATACACTGCCGGAGGGTGGGAATCAGCCCCAGCATTTT. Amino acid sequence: CASSYTLPEGGNQPQHF.